This T cell receptor (beta chain) was sequenced for a study of cytomegalovirus exposure and HLA in healthy donors. Whole-study results and caveats: Associated with cytomegalovirus, according to the listing, were around 160 TCR beta chains. The authors later found most CMV-associated TCR beta chains appeared HLA-restricted. An analysis was carried out later, and it reportedly showed fewer N-insertions in an Asian-associated ancestry cluster than the approximately 610-donor mean.

PCR was performed using 60 Vbeta and 13 Jbeta primers. Generated by immunoSEQ multiplex PCR, the TCRdb table keeps only in-frame clones and is missing some. This table holds over 100,000 clones, roughly 80% found once. CDR1 is LNHDA and CDR2 is SQIVND in the germline V gene (reference sequence). There are 13 residues in the CDR3. Between the trimmed V and J ends, which lost 6 bases and 7 bases, there was a span of 15 bases. Healthy bone marrow donors formed the donor group. Notes on this clone: Its matching antigen is unknown.

The TCR sequence derives from a man aged 35 to 55 in good health and CMV-seronegative. V is TRBV19 and J is TRBJ1-1, with D tentatively TRBD1 (5 bases). The sequenced material came from PBMCs. The CDR3 is CASRPGATGEAFF. In DNA form, the CDR3 reads TGTGCCAGTAGGCCTGGGGCGACCGGTGAAGCTTTCTTT.